Each of the 19 T cell receptor beta chains below was sequenced from the same sample in a study of shared clonotypes between healthy human individuals. Naivety among CD8 cells was defined by CD45RO negativity and positive CCR7 selection, thereby excluding terminally differentiated effector memory CD45RA+ cells. Profiled with immunoSEQ multiplex PCR; TCRdb holds only in-frame clones, not every one. The sample lists some 2 million clones, about 95% occurring once. Material: naive CD8+ T cells sorted from blood. These receptors were taken from a man aged 18 to 29 in good health.

In DNA, the CDR3 is TGTGCCAGCAGTGAAGGGGGCGCCAGGTATGGCTACACCTTC. This gives the protein CASSEGGARYGYTF. The V and J genes are TRBV6-1 and TRBJ1-2, with a possible D match to TRBD1 (5 bases). Germline-derived CDR1 and CDR2 are MNHNS and SASEGT. This CDR3 has 14 residues. The ends were cut back, 1 base at V and 5 bases at J, with 11 bases in the middle.

This chain uses TRBV29-1 with TRBJ2-7; 8 bases map to TRBD2. This CDR3 region has 14 residues. The V gene's germline CDR1 is SQVTM and CDR2 ANQGSEA. V lost 6 bases, J lost 3 bases, and 10 bases stayed unmatched. CDR3 loop: CSVVLAEKDYEQYF. In DNA, the CDR3 is TGCAGCGTCGTACTAGCGGAAAAGGACTACGAGCAGTACTTC.

This clone appeared once. V gene TRBV5-6 combines with J gene TRBJ1-3; 8 nucleotides line up with TRBD1. CDR3 length: 15 residues. V was clipped by 2 bases and J by 6 bases; unmatched bases: 7. Germline CDR1 reads SGHDT; CDR2 reads YYEEEE. CDR3 bases: TGTGCCAGCAGCTTCGGGGTACAGGGGGAAAACACCATATATTTT. Translation gives CASSFGVQGENTIYF.

Turning to this clone: The sample has other DNA sequences that encode this CDR3 too. The V gene is TRBV9, the J gene TRBJ2-1; D remains ambiguous. The CDR3 is 11 amino acids. CDR1 is SGDLS and CDR2 is YYNGEE in the germline V gene. V was clipped by 0 bases and J by 8 bases, with 3 bases between them. The CDR3 loop reads CASSVGHEQFF. CDR3 nucleotides: TGTGCCAGCAGCGTAGGTCATGAGCAGTTCTTC. The complete variable domain, with remaining parts taken from reference TRBV9 and TRBJ2-1, reads DSGVTQTPKHLITATGQRVTLRCSPRSGDLSVYWYQQSLDQGLQFLIQYYNGEERAKGNILERFSAQQFPDLHSELNLSSLELGDSALYFCASSVGHEQFFGPGTRLTVL.

J is TRBJ2-5 and V is TRBV6-5, with D unclear. CDR1 MNHEY and CDR2 SVGAGI come from the germline V gene. This CDR3 has 14 amino acids. Trimming removed 4 bases from V and 2 bases from J, with 11 bases in between. The CDR3 loop reads CASSSAQRQETQYF. Written as DNA, the CDR3 is TGTGCCAGCAGTTCGGCACAGAGACAAGAGACCCAGTACTTC.

The rearrangement joins TRBV5-1 to TRBJ1-1; possibly TRBD1 for D (5 bases). Germline V gene sequence: CDR1 SGHRS, CDR2 YFSETQ. CDR3 length equals 15 residues. V gave up 2 bases and J gave up 1 base, with 12 bases separating them. As DNA, the CDR3 is TGCGCCAGCAGCTTACCGGGACCTTCGAACACTGAAGCTTTCTTT. It translates to CASSLPGPSNTEAFF.

The chain is built from TRBV9 and TRBJ2-3; 10 nucleotides line up with TRBD1. V lost 4 bases and J lost 8; bases outside the gene matches: 13. The length of the CDR3 is 16 residues. CDR1 is SGDLS, CDR2 YYNGEE, per germline. CDR3 bases: TGTGCCAGCAGCCCTACATTGGGGACAGGGGTTCGTACGCAGTATTTT. It translates to CASSPTLGTGVRTQYF.

This clone occurred a few times. Other nucleotide sequences in the sample specify the same CDR3. The chain is built from TRBV7-9 and TRBJ2-7, with no clear D. Germline V gives CDR1 SEHNR, CDR2 FQNEAQ (reference sequence). The CDR3 sequence is 13 residues long. Trimming cost V 4 bases and J 0 bases, with 7 bases left between them. The CDR3 bases are TGTGCCAGCAGCTCCAGCAGCTCCTACGAGCAGTACTTC. Translation: CASSSSSSYEQYF.

This clone came up once. V is TRBV4-1 and J is TRBJ2-4; 12 bases line up with TRBD2. CDR1 is MGHRA and CDR2 is YSYEKL in the germline V gene. CDR3 length: 18 amino acids. V lost 0 bases and J lost 4; bases outside the gene matches: 7. DNA of the CDR3: TGCGCCAGCAGCCAAGATAGGCTAGCGGGGGGGCCAAAAAACATTCAGTACTTC. It encodes CASSQDRLAGGPKNIQYF.

The V gene is TRBV29-1, the J gene TRBJ2-2; the D gene is possibly TRBD2 (5 bases). CDR3 length: 13 amino acids. Germline assignment: CDR1 SQVTM and CDR2 ANQGSEA. Trimming stripped 7 bases from V and 0 bases from J, with 9 bases between. The CDR3 DNA is TGCAGCGCAGGACTGCCGAACACCGGGGAGCTGTTTTTT. It yields the protein CSAGLPNTGELFF.

The chain employs TRBV27 and TRBJ2-2, with 11 bases aligning to TRBD1. CDR3 length equals 16 residues. The germline V gene has CDR1 MNHEY and CDR2 SMNVEV (reference sequence). J lost 8 bases, V lost 5 bases, and 10 bases had no gene match. CDR3 protein: CASSPAGQGAFGELFF. In DNA form, the CDR3 reads TGTGCCAGCAGTCCCGCCGGACAGGGGGCTTTTGGGGAGCTGTTTTTT.

The chain joins TRBV6-1 to TRBJ2-7; the D call may be TRBD1 or TRBD2 (5 bases each). Per germline, CDR1 MNHNS and CDR2 SASEGT. V lost 0 bases and J 0 bases, leaving 27 bases between the germline ends. This CDR3 is built from 21 residues. The CDR3 bases are TGTGCCAGCAGTGAAGCTGGAAATCGAGGGTATACTGGGGCCCTCTCCTACGAGCAGTACTTC. Its translation: CASSEAGNRGYTGALSYEQYF.

This sequence joins TRBV27 and TRBJ2-6; maybe TRBD2 (7 bases). This CDR3 has 17 residues. Between the trimmed V and J ends, which lost 7 bases and 0 bases, there was a span of 16 bases. Germline V CDR1 and CDR2: MNHEY, SMNVEV (reference sequence). This CDR3 reads CASIWGGLYSGANVLTF. DNA of the CDR3: TGTGCCAGCATCTGGGGGGGCCTCTACTCTGGGGCCAACGTCCTGACTTTC.

The chain links TRBV27 to TRBJ2-5; 8 bases agree with TRBD1. Germline CDR1 and CDR2: MNHEY and SMNVEV (reference sequence). The trim removed 3 bases at V and 5 bases at J, leaving 2 bases unmatched. The CDR3 totals 13 residues. The CDR3 spells CASSLDRVETQYF. In DNA form, the CDR3 reads TGTGCCAGCAGTTTGGACAGGGTTGAGACCCAGTACTTC.

This clone was counted a single time. The chain links TRBV4-1 to TRBJ1-1; D is undetermined. Trimming took 1 base from V and 0 from J, leaving 9 bases between them. This CDR3 is built from 15 residues. The germline gives CDR1 MGHRA, CDR2 YSYEKL. CDR3 residues: CASSQGNRLNTEAFF. The CDR3 DNA is TGCGCCAGCAGCCAAGGGAATCGTTTGAACACTGAAGCTTTCTTT.

The V gene is TRBV7-9, the J gene TRBJ1-5, with 10 bases matching TRBD1. The ends lost 5 bases at V and 0 bases at J; junction bases unmatched: 10. Germline lookup yields CDR1 SEHNR and CDR2 FQNEAQ (reference sequence). The CDR3 extends over 18 amino acids. CDR3 protein: CASSLGTGEDGSNQPQHF. CDR3 coding DNA: TGTGCCAGCAGCCTCGGGACAGGGGAAGATGGTAGCAATCAGCCCCAGCATTTT.

This clone was detected once. The rearrangement uses TRBV6-6 and TRBJ2-7, with a tentative D call TRBD1 (6 bases). This CDR3 has 12 residues. Germline V gene sequence: CDR1 MNHNY, CDR2 SVGAGI (reference sequence). Trimming stripped 6 bases from V and 3 bases from J, with 9 bases between. The CDR3 spells CASRADSYEQYF. CDR3 coding DNA: TGTGCCAGCAGAGCGGACAGCTACGAGCAGTACTTC.

This clone was seen only a few times. This chain links TRBV28 with TRBJ1-2; unclear D gene. This CDR3 comprises 15 residues. Germline values: CDR1 MDHEN, CDR2 SYDVKM. The ends were cut back, 1 base at V and 3 bases at J, with 12 bases in the middle. DNA of the CDR3: TGTGCCAGCAGTTTATCCCTTGGTCGGGACTATGGCTACACCTTC. Encoded protein: CASSLSLGRDYGYTF.

The table lists this clone with a count of one. This sample includes further DNA sequences coding for the same CDR3. The V and J genes are TRBV29-1 and TRBJ2-7; 9 nucleotides match TRBD1. From germline, CDR1 is SQVTM and CDR2 ANQGSEA. After removal of 6 bases from V and 4 bases from J, the junction contained 4 bases not matched to a gene. The CDR3 contains 12 residues. The CDR3 DNA reads as TGCAGCGTGGGACAGGGTGGATACGAGCAGTACTTC. Translating it yields CSVGQGGYEQYF.